This T cell receptor beta chain is from a study of cytomegalovirus exposure and HLA in healthy donors. Study-wide findings and caveats: Segments of the TCR beta V type were, in most cases, productive about 87% or about 30% of the time in an earlier analysis. A later analysis found TCR association rates differed by HLA locus, highest for DRB1 and lowest for HLA-C.

There are 16 residues in the CDR3. V lost 0 bases and J lost 2, with 11 bases in between. Germline V CDR1 and CDR2: KGHSY, FQNENV. A word on this clone: Its antigen is not identified.

The PCR ran on 60 Vbeta and 13 Jbeta primers. The assay was immunoSEQ multiplex PCR, and TCRdb's table has in-frame clones only and misses some. The data contain 100,000 or so clones, about 74% of them singletons. This clonotype originated in a female donor in good health and CMV-seropositive. The sequenced sample consisted of PBMCs. V and J are TRBV16 and TRBJ1-5; D is perhaps TRBD1 (5 bases). The CDR3 nucleotides read TGTGCCAGCAGCCAATCGGGGGGGGTAGGCAATCAGCCCCAGCATTTT. It encodes CASSQSGGVGNQPQHF.